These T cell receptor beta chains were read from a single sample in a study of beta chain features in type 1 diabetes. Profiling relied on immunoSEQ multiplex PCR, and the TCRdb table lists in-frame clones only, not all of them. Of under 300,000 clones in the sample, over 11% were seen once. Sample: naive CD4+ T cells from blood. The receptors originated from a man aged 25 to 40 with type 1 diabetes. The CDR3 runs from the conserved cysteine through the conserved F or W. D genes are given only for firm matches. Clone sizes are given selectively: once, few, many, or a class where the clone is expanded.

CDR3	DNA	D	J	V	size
CASSTRTSGRRQETQYF	TGTGCCAGTAGTACCCGGACTAGCGGGAGGAGGCAAGAGACCCAGTACTTC	TRBD2	TRBJ2-5	TRBV19	few
CASSTTSGNEQFF	TGTGCCAGCAGCACGACTAGCGGCAATGAGCAGTTCTTC	TRBD2	TRBJ2-1	TRBV9	once
CAWSVGTGGRIFSNQPQHF	TGTGCCTGGAGTGTAGGGACAGGGGGTAGGATCTTTAGCAATCAGCCCCAGCATTTT	TRBD1	TRBJ1-5	TRBV30	NA
CASSLVTSSEQYF	TGTGCCAGCAGCTTAGTGACTAGCAGCGAGCAGTACTTC	TRBD2	TRBJ2-7	TRBV7-9	NA
CASSVHGTGNNSPLHF	TGTGCCAGCAGCGTACACGGGACAGGGAATAATTCACCCCTCCACTTT	TRBD1	TRBJ1-6	TRBV9	few
CASSPTRGTRETQYF	TGTGCCAGCAGCCCTACCCGGGGGACCAGGGAGACCCAGTACTTC	NA	TRBJ2-5	TRBV4-2	few
CASSFQGGKTEAFF	TGTGCCAGCAGCTTCCAGGGCGGTAAAACTGAAGCTTTCTTT	NA	TRBJ1-1	TRBV5-4	NA
CASSLGRETETQYF	TGCGCCAGCAGCTTGGGTCGGGAGACGGAGACCCAGTACTTC	NA	TRBJ2-5	TRBV5-1	NA
CASSSRTREKLFF	TGTGCCAGCAGCTCGCGGACACGAGAAAAACTGTTTTTT	NA	TRBJ1-4	TRBV7-9	few
CASGFTSGVTWDTDTQYF	TGTGCTAGTGGTTTCACTAGCGGGGTGACTTGGGACACAGATACGCAGTATTTT	TRBD2	TRBJ2-3	TRBV12-5	NA
CASSLQLAGGSSYNEQFF	TGCGCCAGCAGCCTCCAGCTAGCGGGGGGGAGCTCCTACAATGAGCAGTTCTTC	TRBD2	TRBJ2-1	TRBV5-1	few
CASRRDRGAYNEQFF	TGTGCCAGCAGGAGGGACAGGGGAGCCTACAATGAGCAGTTCTTC	TRBD1	TRBJ2-1	TRBV5-4	few
CASSDSTSGSKDTQYF	TGTGCCAGCAGTGACTCGACTAGCGGGAGTAAGGATACGCAGTATTTT	TRBD2	TRBJ2-3	TRBV6-4	few
CSVQTETEAFF	TGCAGCGTTCAAACAGAGACTGAAGCTTTCTTT	NA	TRBJ1-1	TRBV29-1	few
CASSSYQGQGRFTEAFF	TGTGCCAGCAGCTCGTACCAAGGACAGGGTAGGTTCACTGAAGCTTTCTTT	TRBD1	TRBJ1-1	TRBV11-3	few
CASSLDFATGYNEQFF	TGTGCCAGCAGCTTAGATTTCGCGACAGGTTACAATGAGCAGTTCTTC	NA	TRBJ2-1	TRBV7-2	few
CASTRGSYEQYF	TGTGCCAGCACGAGGGGGAGCTACGAGCAGTACTTC	NA	TRBJ2-7	TRBV2	few
CASSPGLLAAYEQYF	TGTGCCAGCAGCCCCGGGCTACTAGCGGCTTACGAGCAGTACTTC	TRBD2	TRBJ2-7	TRBV4-2	NA
CASSVLGGSTEAFF	TGTGCCAGCAGCGTATTGGGGGGGTCAACTGAAGCTTTCTTT	NA	TRBJ1-1	TRBV9	NA
CASSLNIGQGASHTQYF	TGTGCCAGCAGTTTAAACATCGGACAGGGGGCGTCCCATACGCAGTATTTT	TRBD1	TRBJ2-3	TRBV27	few
CASSPSSVGETQYF	TGTGCCAGCTCACCTTCGTCGGTCGGAGAGACCCAGTACTTC	NA	TRBJ2-5	TRBV18	few
CSVTSAQETQYF	TGCAGCGTCACTAGCGCGCAAGAGACCCAGTACTTC	TRBD2	TRBJ2-5	TRBV29-1	NA
CASSQDPSRGVADTQYF	TGCGCCAGCAGCCAAGATCCTTCGCGGGGGGTCGCAGATACGCAGTATTTT	TRBD2	TRBJ2-3	TRBV4-1	NA
CASSPPGLAGPNEQFF	TGTGCCAGCAGCCCCCCGGGACTAGCGGGACCCAATGAGCAGTTCTTC	TRBD2	TRBJ2-1	TRBV7-9	few
CASWGIGRIPTGGELFF	TGCGCCAGCTGGGGCATAGGGCGGATACCGACGGGCGGGGAGCTGTTTTTT	NA	TRBJ2-2	TRBV5-1	NA
CASSRDGGLEQYF	TGCGCCAGCAGCCGGGACGGGGGGCTCGAGCAGTACTTC	NA	TRBJ2-7	TRBV5-1	few
CASSPRDSATYNEQFF	TGTGCCAGCAGCCCGCGGGACTCCGCGACCTACAATGAGCAGTTCTTC	NA	TRBJ2-1	TRBV4-2	NA
CASSAARPSTDTQYF	TGTGCCAGCAGTGCCGCTAGACCTAGCACAGATACGCAGTATTTT	NA	TRBJ2-3	TRBV2	few
CASSLGTSLTEQYF	TGTGCCAGCTCACTCGGGACTAGCCTTACCGAGCAGTACTTC	TRBD2	TRBJ2-7	TRBV18	NA
CSVTQGSDYGYTF	TGCAGCGTCACACAGGGGTCCGACTATGGCTACACCTTC	TRBD1	TRBJ1-2	TRBV29-1	few
CAWSQDRPISGNTIYF	TGTGCCTGGAGTCAAGACAGGCCGATCTCTGGAAACACCATATATTTT	NA	TRBJ1-3	TRBV30	few